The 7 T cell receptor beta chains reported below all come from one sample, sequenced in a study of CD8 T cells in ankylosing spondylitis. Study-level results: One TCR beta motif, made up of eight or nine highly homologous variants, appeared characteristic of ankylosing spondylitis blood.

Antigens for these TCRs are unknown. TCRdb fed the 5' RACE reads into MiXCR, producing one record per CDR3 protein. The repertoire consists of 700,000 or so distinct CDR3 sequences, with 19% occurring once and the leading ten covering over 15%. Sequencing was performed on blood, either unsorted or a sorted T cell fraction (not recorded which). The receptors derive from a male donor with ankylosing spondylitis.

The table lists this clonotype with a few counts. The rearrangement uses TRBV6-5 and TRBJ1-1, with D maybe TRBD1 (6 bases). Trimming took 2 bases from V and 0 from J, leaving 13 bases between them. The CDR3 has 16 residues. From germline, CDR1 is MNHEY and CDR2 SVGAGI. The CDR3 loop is CASSYEGGKMNTEAFF. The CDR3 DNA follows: TGTGCCAGCAGTTACGAAGGGGGAAAGATGAACACTGAAGCTTTCTTT.

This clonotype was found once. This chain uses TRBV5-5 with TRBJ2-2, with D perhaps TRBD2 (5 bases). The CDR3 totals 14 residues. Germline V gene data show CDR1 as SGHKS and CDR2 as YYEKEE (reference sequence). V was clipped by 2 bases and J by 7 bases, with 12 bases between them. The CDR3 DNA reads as TGTGCCAGCAGCTTTGGGCCTAGCCACGGGGAGCTGTTTTTT. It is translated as CASSFGPSHGELFF.

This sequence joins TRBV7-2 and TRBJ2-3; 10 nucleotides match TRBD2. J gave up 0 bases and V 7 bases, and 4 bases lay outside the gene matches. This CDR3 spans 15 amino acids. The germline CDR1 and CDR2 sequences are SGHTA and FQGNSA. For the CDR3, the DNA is TGTGCCAGCATAACTAGCGGGGCGAGCACAGATACGCAGTATTTT. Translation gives CASITSGASTDTQYF.

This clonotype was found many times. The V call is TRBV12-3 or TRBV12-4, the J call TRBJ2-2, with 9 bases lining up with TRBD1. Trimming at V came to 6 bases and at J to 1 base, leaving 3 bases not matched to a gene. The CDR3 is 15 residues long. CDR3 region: CASSTGQGNTGELFF. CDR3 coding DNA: TGTGCCAGCAGCACGGGACAGGGGAACACCGGGGAGCTGTTTTTT.

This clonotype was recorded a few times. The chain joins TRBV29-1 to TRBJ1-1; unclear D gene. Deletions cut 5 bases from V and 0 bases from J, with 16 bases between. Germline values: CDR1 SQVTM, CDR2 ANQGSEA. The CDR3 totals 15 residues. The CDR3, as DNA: TGCAGCGTTTCCCCCGAACTCCACATGAACACTGAAGCTTTCTTT. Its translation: CSVSPELHMNTEAFF. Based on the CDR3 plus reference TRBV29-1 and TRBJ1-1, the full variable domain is SAVISQKPSRDICQRGTSLTIQCQVDSQVTMMFWYRQQPGQSLTLIATANQGSEATYESGFVIDKFPISRPNLTFSTLTVSNMSPEDSSIYLCSVSPELHMNTEAFFGQGTRLTVV.

Written as DNA, the CDR3 is TGCAGTGCTAGAGACTCCGGGCCTCTCCGGGCTGGCTACACCTTC. It is translated as CSARDSGPLRAGYTF. This chain uses TRBV20-1 with TRBJ1-2; D call uncertain. There are 15 residues in the CDR3. The germline CDR1 and CDR2 sequences are DFQATT and SNEGSKA (reference sequence). V gave up 0 bases and J gave up 7 bases, with 18 bases separating them.

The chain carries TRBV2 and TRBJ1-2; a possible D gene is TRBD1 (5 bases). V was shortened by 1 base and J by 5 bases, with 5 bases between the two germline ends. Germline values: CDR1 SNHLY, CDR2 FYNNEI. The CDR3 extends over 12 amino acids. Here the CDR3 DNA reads TGTGCCAGCAGTGAAGGACAGTATGGCTACACCTTC. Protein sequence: CASSEGQYGYTF.